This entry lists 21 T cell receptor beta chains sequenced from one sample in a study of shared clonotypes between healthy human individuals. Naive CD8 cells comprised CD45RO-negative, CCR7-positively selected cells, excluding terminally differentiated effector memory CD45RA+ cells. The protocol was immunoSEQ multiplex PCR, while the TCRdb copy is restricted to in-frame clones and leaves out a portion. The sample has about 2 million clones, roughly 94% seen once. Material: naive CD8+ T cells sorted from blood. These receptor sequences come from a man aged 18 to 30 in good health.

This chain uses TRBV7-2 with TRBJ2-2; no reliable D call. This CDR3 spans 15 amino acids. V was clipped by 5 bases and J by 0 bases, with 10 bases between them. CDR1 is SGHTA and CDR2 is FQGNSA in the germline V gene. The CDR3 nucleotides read TGTGCCAGCAGCCAGGAACCTTCGAACACCGGGGAGCTGTTTTTT. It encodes CASSQEPSNTGELFF.

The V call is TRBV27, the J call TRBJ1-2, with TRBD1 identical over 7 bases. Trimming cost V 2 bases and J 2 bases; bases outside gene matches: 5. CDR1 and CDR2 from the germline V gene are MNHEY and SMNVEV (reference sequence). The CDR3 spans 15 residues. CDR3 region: CASSLLTGANYGYTF. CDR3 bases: TGTGCCAGCAGTTTACTAACAGGGGCCAACTATGGCTACACCTTC.

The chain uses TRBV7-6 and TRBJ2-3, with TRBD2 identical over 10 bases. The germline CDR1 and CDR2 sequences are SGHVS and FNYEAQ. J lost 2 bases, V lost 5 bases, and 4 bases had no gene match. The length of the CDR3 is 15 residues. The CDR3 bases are TGTGCCAGCAGCCCCAGCGGGGGGGCCACAGATACGCAGTATTTT. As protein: CASSPSGGATDTQYF.

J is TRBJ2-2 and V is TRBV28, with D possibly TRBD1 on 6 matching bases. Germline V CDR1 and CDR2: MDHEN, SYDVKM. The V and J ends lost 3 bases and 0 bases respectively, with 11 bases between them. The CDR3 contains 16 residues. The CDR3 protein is CASSFPTGPNTGELFF. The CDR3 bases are TGTGCCAGCAGTTTCCCCACAGGGCCGAACACCGGGGAGCTGTTTTTT.

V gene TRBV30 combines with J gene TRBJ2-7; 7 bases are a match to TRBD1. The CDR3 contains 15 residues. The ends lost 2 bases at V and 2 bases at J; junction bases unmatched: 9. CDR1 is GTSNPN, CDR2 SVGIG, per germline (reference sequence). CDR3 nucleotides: TGTGCCTGGAGTCTTTCGTACAGGGGCCCCTACGAGCAGTACTTC. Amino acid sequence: CAWSLSYRGPYEQYF. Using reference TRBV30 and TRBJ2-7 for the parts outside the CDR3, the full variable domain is SQTIHQWPATLVQPVGSPLSLECTVEGTSNPNLYWYRQAAGRGLQLLFYSVGIGQISSEVPQNLSASRPQDRQFILSSKKLLLSDSGFYLCAWSLSYRGPYEQYFGPGTRLTVT.

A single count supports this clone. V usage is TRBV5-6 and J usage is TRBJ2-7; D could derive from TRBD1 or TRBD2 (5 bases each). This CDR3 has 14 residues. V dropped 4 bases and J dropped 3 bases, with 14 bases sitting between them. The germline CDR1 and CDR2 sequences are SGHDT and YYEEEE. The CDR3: CASSAWGSLYEQYF. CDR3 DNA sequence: TGTGCCAGCAGCGCCTGGGGGAGCCTCTACGAGCAGTACTTC.

The CDR3 bases are TGTGCCTGGAGTGTTTGGGATGAGTATGGCTACACCTTC. The encoded protein is CAWSVWDEYGYTF. The chain uses TRBV30 and TRBJ1-2, with D unclear. Germline V CDR1 and CDR2: GTSNPN, SVGIG (reference sequence). The CDR3 length is 13 residues. Trimming removed 0 bases from V and 5 bases from J, with 10 bases in between.

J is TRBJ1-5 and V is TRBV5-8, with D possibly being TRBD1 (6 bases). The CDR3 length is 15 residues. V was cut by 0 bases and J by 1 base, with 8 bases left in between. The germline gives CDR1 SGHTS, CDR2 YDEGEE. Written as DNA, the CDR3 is TGTGCCAGCAGCTTGGCCGGGGGCAGCAATCAGCCCCAGCATTTT. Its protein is CASSLAGGSNQPQHF.

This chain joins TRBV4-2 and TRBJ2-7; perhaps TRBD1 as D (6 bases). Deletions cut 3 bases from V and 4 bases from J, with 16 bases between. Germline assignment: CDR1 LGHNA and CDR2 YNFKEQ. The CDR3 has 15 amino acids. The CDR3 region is CASSHEQGDFYEQYF. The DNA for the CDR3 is TGTGCCAGCAGCCACGAACAGGGCGACTTTTACGAGCAGTACTTC.

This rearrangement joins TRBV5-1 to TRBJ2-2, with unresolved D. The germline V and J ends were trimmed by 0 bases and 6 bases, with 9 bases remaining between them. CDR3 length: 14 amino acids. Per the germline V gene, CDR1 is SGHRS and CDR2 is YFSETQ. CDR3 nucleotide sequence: TGCGCCAGCAGCTTGGAATGGATAGCCGGGGAGCTGTTTTTT. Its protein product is CASSLEWIAGELFF.

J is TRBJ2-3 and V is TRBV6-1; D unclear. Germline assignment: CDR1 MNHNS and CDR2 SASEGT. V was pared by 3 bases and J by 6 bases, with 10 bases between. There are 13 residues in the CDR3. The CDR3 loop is CASSEWLTDTQYF. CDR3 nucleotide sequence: TGTGCCAGCAGTGAGTGGCTGACGGATACGCAGTATTTT.

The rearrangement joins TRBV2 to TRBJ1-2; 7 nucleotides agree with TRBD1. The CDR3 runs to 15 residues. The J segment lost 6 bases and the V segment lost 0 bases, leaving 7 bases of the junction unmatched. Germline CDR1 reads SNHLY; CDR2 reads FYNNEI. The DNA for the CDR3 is TGTGCCAGCAGTGAAGCAGAGGGGGCCTCGCATGGCTACACCTTC. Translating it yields CASSEAEGASHGYTF.

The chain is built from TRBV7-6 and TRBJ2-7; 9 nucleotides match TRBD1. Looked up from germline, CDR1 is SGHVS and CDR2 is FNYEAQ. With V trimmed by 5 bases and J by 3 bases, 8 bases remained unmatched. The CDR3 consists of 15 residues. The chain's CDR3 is CASSPEGQGSYEQYF. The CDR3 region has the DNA TGTGCCAGCAGCCCAGAGGGACAGGGCAGCTACGAGCAGTACTTC.

CDR3 in DNA: TGTGCCAGCAGTGGTCCCGGGACCTTCGGGGAGACCCAGTACTTC. Protein product: CASSGPGTFGETQYF. The chain links TRBV25-1 to TRBJ2-5; possibly TRBD1 or TRBD2 for D (5 bases each). The CDR3 is 15 residues long. The ends were cut back, 4 bases at V and 5 bases at J, with 17 bases in the middle. Germline values: CDR1 MGHDK, CDR2 SYGVNS.

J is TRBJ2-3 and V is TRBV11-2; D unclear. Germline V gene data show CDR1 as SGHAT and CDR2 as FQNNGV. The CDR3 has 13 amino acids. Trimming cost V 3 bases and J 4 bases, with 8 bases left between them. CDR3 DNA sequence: TGTGCCAGCAGCTTTTTAGGAGCAGATACGCAGTATTTT. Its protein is CASSFLGADTQYF.

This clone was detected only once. CDR3 nucleotide sequence: TGTGCCATTTCGGGCCTCGAGTCCTACGAGCAGTACTTC. Translated, it gives CAISGLESYEQYF. The chain carries TRBV2 and TRBJ2-7; D ambiguous. The V end lost 10 bases, the J end lost 1 base, and 14 bases lay between the germline ends. The germline V gene has CDR1 SNHLY and CDR2 FYNNEI. The CDR3 length is 13 residues.

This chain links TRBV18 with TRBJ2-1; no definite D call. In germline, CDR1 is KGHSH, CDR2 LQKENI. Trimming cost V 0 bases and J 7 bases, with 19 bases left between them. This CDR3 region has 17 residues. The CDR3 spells CASSPPVRQGPTNEQFF. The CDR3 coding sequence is TGTGCCAGCTCACCACCGGTAAGACAAGGCCCCACTAATGAGCAGTTCTTC.

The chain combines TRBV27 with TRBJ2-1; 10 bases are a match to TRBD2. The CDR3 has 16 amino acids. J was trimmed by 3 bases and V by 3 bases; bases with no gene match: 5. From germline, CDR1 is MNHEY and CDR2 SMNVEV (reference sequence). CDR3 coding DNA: TGTGCCAGCAGTTTCAGCGGGGGGGTGGTCTACAATGAGCAGTTCTTC. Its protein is CASSFSGGVVYNEQFF.

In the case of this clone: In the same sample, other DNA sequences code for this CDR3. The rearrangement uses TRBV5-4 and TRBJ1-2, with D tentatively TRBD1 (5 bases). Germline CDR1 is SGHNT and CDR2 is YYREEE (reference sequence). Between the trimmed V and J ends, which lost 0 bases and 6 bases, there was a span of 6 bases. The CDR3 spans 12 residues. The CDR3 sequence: CASSLGGDGYTF. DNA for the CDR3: TGTGCCAGCAGCTTGGGAGGGGATGGCTACACCTTC. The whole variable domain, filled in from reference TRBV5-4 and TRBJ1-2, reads ETGVTQSPTHLIKTRGQQVTLRCSSQSGHNTVSWYQQALGQGPQFIFQYYREEENGRGNFPPRFSGLQFPNYSSELNVNALELDDSALYLCASSLGGDGYTFGSGTRLTVV.

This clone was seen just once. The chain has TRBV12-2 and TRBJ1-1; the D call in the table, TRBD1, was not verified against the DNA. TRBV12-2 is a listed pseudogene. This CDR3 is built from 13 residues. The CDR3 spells CASRFTGNAEAFF. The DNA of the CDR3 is TGTGCAAGTCGCTTCACAGGGAACGCTGAAGCTTTCTTT.

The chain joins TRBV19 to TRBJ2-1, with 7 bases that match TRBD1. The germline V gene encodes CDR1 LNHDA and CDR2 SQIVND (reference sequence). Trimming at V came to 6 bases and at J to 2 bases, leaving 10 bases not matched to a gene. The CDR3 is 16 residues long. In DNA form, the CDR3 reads TGTGCCAGTAGCACGGGACAGATTGAGGCCTACAATGAGCAGTTCTTC. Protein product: CASSTGQIEAYNEQFF.